This T cell receptor beta chain was obtained from a study of blood T cell repertoires in COVID-19. Study background: PBMCs, B-cell-depleted T cells, or T cells provided the cDNA or gDNA that made up the material.

Clones were sequenced by immunoSEQ multiplex PCR, and TCRdb holds only the in-frame ones, with some missing. The repertoire holds about 240,000 clones, with around four fifths as singletons. The germline V gene encodes CDR1 LNHDA and CDR2 SQIVND (reference sequence). The CDR3 runs to 14 residues. The V and J ends lost 8 bases and 1 base respectively, with 9 bases between them. The receptor's source is a woman aged 55-69 years with active or convalescent COVID-19. The V call is TRBV19, the J call TRBJ2-6, with D tentatively TRBD2 (5 bases). The sequenced sample consisted of peripheral blood. The chain's CDR3 is CASRGVSGANVLTF. DNA for the CDR3: TGTGCCAGTCGGGGAGTGTCTGGGGCCAACGTCCTGACTTTC. Full variable domain (outside the CDR3, taken from reference TRBV19 and TRBJ2-6): DGGITQSPKYLFRKEGQNVTLSCEQNLNHDAMYWYRQDPGQGLRLIYYSQIVNDFQKGDIAEGYSVSREKKESFPLTVTSAQKNPTAFYLCASRGVSGANVLTFGAGSRLTVL.